The rows below give T cell receptor beta chains drawn from one sample of a study of T-cell reconstitution after alpha-beta-depleted transplantation in children. MiXCR, applied by TCRdb to the PCR reads, yields one record per CDR3 protein. This sample yields hundreds of thousands of distinct CDR3 sequences, of which 10% are seen a single time; roughly 7% belongs to the top ten. The specimen was PBMCs, collected before TCRalphabeta/CD19-depleted stem cell transplant. Receptors were obtained from a boy in the first two years of life with acute myeloid leukemia, due to receive a stem cell transplant. The CDR3 runs from the conserved cysteine through the conserved F or W. D genes are given only for firm matches. The listing skips clone size in some rows; elsewhere it reads once, few, many or a size class.

j_gene: TRBJ2-2
abundance: few
v_gene: TRBV25-1
d_gene: .
len: 16
CDR3nt: TGTGCCAGCAGTGTGCCGGGCTCCAGGAACACCGGGGAGCTGTTTTTT
CDR3aa: CASSVPGSRNTGELFF

j_gene: TRBJ2-7
abundance: .
v_gene: TRBV7-2
d_gene: .
len: 13
CDR3nt: TGTGCCAGCAGCGACGGGGCGGGGCGCGAGCAGTACTTC
CDR3aa: CASSDGAGREQYF

j_gene: TRBJ2-6
abundance: .
v_gene: TRBV6-5
d_gene: .
len: 15
CDR3nt: TGTGCCAGCAGTTACTTGGGAGCCGGGGCCAACGTCCTGACTTTC
CDR3aa: CASSYLGAGANVLTF

j_gene: TRBJ1-5
abundance: many
v_gene: TRBV4-3
d_gene: .
len: 14
CDR3nt: TGCGCCAGCAGCCAAGGAACGGCGGGACAGCCCCAGCATTTT
CDR3aa: CASSQGTAGQPQHF

j_gene: TRBJ2-7
abundance: few
v_gene: TRBV2
d_gene: TRBD1
len: 14
CDR3nt: TGTGCCAGCAACCTCAGGGGGCTTTCATACGAGCAGTACTTC
CDR3aa: CASNLRGLSYEQYF

j_gene: TRBJ1-3
abundance: .
v_gene: TRBV20-1
d_gene: .
len: 15
CDR3nt: TGCAGTGCTGGTCCGCAGGGAGGCGCTGGAAACACCATATATTTT
CDR3aa: CSAGPQGGAGNTIYF

j_gene: TRBJ2-1
abundance: many
v_gene: TRBV28
d_gene: .
len: 12
CDR3nt: TGTGCCAGCAGTTTTGCTGGGGGTGAGCAGTTCTTC
CDR3aa: CASSFAGGEQFF

j_gene: TRBJ1-1
abundance: many
v_gene: TRBV3-1
d_gene: .
len: 14
CDR3nt: TGTGCCAGCAGCCACTCGGATGTGAACACTGAAGCTTTCTTT
CDR3aa: CASSHSDVNTEAFF

j_gene: TRBJ2-3
abundance: many
v_gene: TRBV3-1
d_gene: .
len: 13
CDR3nt: TGTGCCAGCAGCCAAGGGGGCACAGATACGCAGTATTTT
CDR3aa: CASSQGGTDTQYF

j_gene: TRBJ2-7
abundance: many
v_gene: TRBV13
d_gene: TRBD2
len: 15
CDR3nt: TGTGCCAGCAGCTCCCCTCCTAGCGGCCCCTACGAGCAGTACTTC
CDR3aa: CASSSPPSGPYEQYF

j_gene: TRBJ2-1
abundance: many
v_gene: TRBV5-1
d_gene: .
len: 15
CDR3nt: TGCGCCAGCAGCTTGGAATCCCCTAGATTGGGTGAGCAGTTCTTC
CDR3aa: CASSLESPRLGEQFF

j_gene: TRBJ2-2
abundance: many
v_gene: TRBV5-1
d_gene: .
len: 16
CDR3nt: TGCGCCAGCAGCCCGGCGGCTAGGTGGAACACCGGGGAGCTGTTTTTT
CDR3aa: CASSPAARWNTGELFF

j_gene: TRBJ2-7
abundance: many
v_gene: TRBV28
d_gene: .
len: 14
CDR3nt: TGTGCCAGCAGTTTGGGGGGCGCTGGCTACGAGCAGTACTTC
CDR3aa: CASSLGGAGYEQYF

j_gene: TRBJ2-7
abundance: many
v_gene: TRBV21-1
d_gene: .
len: 14
CDR3nt: TGTGCCAGCAGCAAAGGACGGACAGACTACGAGCAGTACTTC
CDR3aa: CASSKGRTDYEQYF

j_gene: TRBJ1-1
abundance: few
v_gene: TRBV30
d_gene: .
len: 14
CDR3nt: TGTGCCTGGAGTGTAAGGAATCGTGACACTGAAGCTTTCTTT
CDR3aa: CAWSVRNRDTEAFF

j_gene: TRBJ2-7
abundance: many
v_gene: TRBV5-1
d_gene: .
len: 14
CDR3nt: TGCGCCAGCAGCTTGAGACAGGGAGGAGACGAGCAGTACTTC
CDR3aa: CASSLRQGGDEQYF

j_gene: TRBJ2-2
abundance: many
v_gene: TRBV7-8
d_gene: TRBD1
len: 15
CDR3nt: TGTGCCAGCAGCTTAAGGGACAGGAACACCGGGGAGCTGTTTTTT
CDR3aa: CASSLRDRNTGELFF

j_gene: TRBJ2-1
abundance: .
v_gene: TRBV9
d_gene: .
len: 17
CDR3nt: TGTGCCAGCAGCGTAGAGGGAGCGGGCCTCTCCTACAATGAGCAGTTCTTC
CDR3aa: CASSVEGAGLSYNEQFF

j_gene: TRBJ2-5
abundance: many
v_gene: TRBV6-5
d_gene: TRBD2
len: 16
CDR3nt: TGTGCCAGCAGTCGCCACGGGAGGGGGGGCCAAGAGACCCAGTACTTC
CDR3aa: CASSRHGRGGQETQYF

j_gene: TRBJ1-2
abundance: many
v_gene: TRBV11-2
d_gene: .
len: 15
CDR3nt: TGTGCCAGCAGCTTTACACGCGCAGCGAACTATGGCTACACCTTC
CDR3aa: CASSFTRAANYGYTF

j_gene: TRBJ2-1
abundance: many
v_gene: TRBV7-2
d_gene: TRBD1
len: 13
CDR3nt: TGTGCCAGCAGCCCCGGACAGGCCTTCCTTCAGTTCTTC
CDR3aa: CASSPGQAFLQFF

j_gene: TRBJ2-7
abundance: many
v_gene: TRBV2
d_gene: .
len: 11
CDR3nt: TGTGCCAGCAGTTGGAGGGCCGAGCAGTACTTC
CDR3aa: CASSWRAEQYF

j_gene: TRBJ2-1
abundance: few
v_gene: TRBV12-3/TRBV12-4
d_gene: TRBD2
len: 15
CDR3nt: TGTGCCAGCAGTTTTCGGGCTAGCGGGGGGAGTGAGCAGTTCTTC
CDR3aa: CASSFRASGGSEQFF

j_gene: TRBJ2-2
abundance: .
v_gene: TRBV19
d_gene: .
len: 16
CDR3nt: TGTGCCACCACCCCAAAACAACGGGAGAACACCGGGGAGCTGTTTTTT
CDR3aa: CATTPKQRENTGELFF

j_gene: TRBJ1-3
abundance: many
v_gene: TRBV28
d_gene: .
len: 15
CDR3nt: TGTGCCAGCAGAACACAGTCCCTCTCTGGAAACACCATATATTTT
CDR3aa: CASRTQSLSGNTIYF

j_gene: TRBJ2-7
abundance: many
v_gene: TRBV20-1
d_gene: .
len: 13
CDR3nt: TGCAGTGCTGGTGGTGACAGCTCCTACGAGCAGTACTTC
CDR3aa: CSAGGDSSYEQYF

j_gene: TRBJ1-5
abundance: many
v_gene: TRBV9
d_gene: TRBD1
len: 15
CDR3nt: TGTGCCAGCAGTGGTCCCCCAGGGGGAAGTCAGCCCCAGCATTTT
CDR3aa: CASSGPPGGSQPQHF

j_gene: TRBJ2-3
abundance: many
v_gene: TRBV3-1
d_gene: .
len: 13
CDR3nt: TGTGCCAGCAGCCAAGCCGGGGCAGATACGCAGTATTTT
CDR3aa: CASSQAGADTQYF

j_gene: TRBJ2-1
abundance: .
v_gene: TRBV3-1
d_gene: .
len: 16
CDR3nt: TGTGCCAGCAGCCAAGGCTGGCGGCCCTCCTACAATGAGCAGTTCTTC
CDR3aa: CASSQGWRPSYNEQFF

j_gene: TRBJ2-7
abundance: many
v_gene: TRBV12-3/TRBV12-4
d_gene: .
len: 13
CDR3nt: TGTGCCAGCAGTTTGCAGCAAGACCACGAGCAGTACTTC
CDR3aa: CASSLQQDHEQYF

j_gene: TRBJ2-3
abundance: .
v_gene: TRBV3-1
d_gene: TRBD1
len: 15
CDR3nt: TGTGCCAGCAGCCACGACAGGGGTCCCGCGGATACGCAGTATTTT
CDR3aa: CASSHDRGPADTQYF

j_gene: TRBJ2-7
abundance: many
v_gene: TRBV9
d_gene: .
len: 16
CDR3nt: TGTGCCAGCAGCATAAACCCGGGACCCAGCTCCTACGAGCAGTACTTC
CDR3aa: CASSINPGPSSYEQYF

j_gene: TRBJ1-5
abundance: many
v_gene: TRBV4-1
d_gene: TRBD1
len: 15
CDR3nt: TGCGCCAGCAGCCAAGAACTACAGGGGAATCAGCCCCAGCATTTT
CDR3aa: CASSQELQGNQPQHF

j_gene: TRBJ2-7
abundance: many
v_gene: TRBV12-3/TRBV12-4
d_gene: .
len: 12
CDR3nt: TGTGCCAGCAGTTTAAGGCCGGGCGAGCAGTACTTC
CDR3aa: CASSLRPGEQYF

j_gene: TRBJ2-6
abundance: few
v_gene: TRBV11-2
d_gene: TRBD1
len: 17
CDR3nt: TGTGCCAGCAGCTTAGTCAGGGGGCCAACGGGGGCCAACGTCCTGACTTTC
CDR3aa: CASSLVRGPTGANVLTF

j_gene: TRBJ2-3
abundance: few
v_gene: TRBV29-1
d_gene: .
len: 15
CDR3nt: TGCAGCCCCGAGGTCCTGCTCGCTAGCACAGATACGCAGTATTTT
CDR3aa: CSPEVLLASTDTQYF

j_gene: TRBJ1-5
abundance: few
v_gene: TRBV4-2
d_gene: .
len: 18
CDR3nt: TGTGCCAGCAGCCAAGAGTCGTCGAACAGGTACAACAATCAGCCCCAGCATTTT
CDR3aa: CASSQESSNRYNNQPQHF

j_gene: TRBJ2-1
abundance: few
v_gene: TRBV11-2
d_gene: TRBD2
len: 16
CDR3nt: TGTGCCAGCAGGCTAGCGGGGGGGCCGGGGTACAATGAGCAGTTCTTC
CDR3aa: CASRLAGGPGYNEQFF

j_gene: TRBJ1-3
abundance: .
v_gene: TRBV13
d_gene: .
len: 15
CDR3nt: TGTGCCAGCAGCTTATTTACAGGGCCTGGAAACACCATATATTTT
CDR3aa: CASSLFTGPGNTIYF

j_gene: TRBJ2-3
abundance: many
v_gene: TRBV7-3
d_gene: TRBD1
len: 15
CDR3nt: TGTGCCAGCAGCTTAAGGGGACAGTCCACAGATACGCAGTATTTT
CDR3aa: CASSLRGQSTDTQYF

j_gene: TRBJ1-5
abundance: many
v_gene: TRBV2
d_gene: .
len: 15
CDR3nt: TGTGCCAGCAGGACCTGGGGTCAGGGCCATCAGCCCCAGCATTTT
CDR3aa: CASRTWGQGHQPQHF

j_gene: TRBJ2-1
abundance: many
v_gene: TRBV20-1
d_gene: TRBD2
len: 19
CDR3nt: TGCAGTGCGCCTGAAGACAGGGGTCCAGCGGGAGGGGGGTGCAATGAGCAGTTCTTC
CDR3aa: CSAPEDRGPAGGGCNEQFF

j_gene: TRBJ2-3
abundance: many
v_gene: TRBV28
d_gene: .
len: 15
CDR3nt: TGTGCCAGCAGTTTATGGGGGTCAAACACAGATACGCAGTATTTT
CDR3aa: CASSLWGSNTDTQYF

j_gene: TRBJ2-5
abundance: many
v_gene: TRBV28
d_gene: TRBD1
len: 17
CDR3nt: TGTGCCAGCAGTTTAGCCGGGACAGGGGTCAACGTTGAGACCCAGTACTTC
CDR3aa: CASSLAGTGVNVETQYF

j_gene: TRBJ2-3
abundance: many
v_gene: TRBV12-3/TRBV12-4
d_gene: TRBD2
len: 18
CDR3nt: TGTGCCAGCAGTTTATTCCCCCTAGCGGGGGGATTCACAGATACGCAGTATTTT
CDR3aa: CASSLFPLAGGFTDTQYF

j_gene: TRBJ2-3
abundance: many
v_gene: TRBV24-1
d_gene: TRBD2
len: 15
CDR3nt: TGTGCCACCAGTGCCTGGGGGGGTGGCACAGATACGCAGTATTTT
CDR3aa: CATSAWGGGTDTQYF

j_gene: TRBJ2-7
abundance: many
v_gene: TRBV20-1
d_gene: TRBD2
len: 16
CDR3nt: TGCAGTGCTAGTGGACTAGCGGGAGGGCCTGCCTACGAGCAGTACTTC
CDR3aa: CSASGLAGGPAYEQYF

j_gene: TRBJ1-4
abundance: many
v_gene: TRBV30
d_gene: .
len: 15
CDR3nt: TGTGCCTGGAGTAGCTCCGGGACCGGTAATGAAAAACTGTTTTTT
CDR3aa: CAWSSSGTGNEKLFF

j_gene: TRBJ2-3
abundance: many
v_gene: TRBV10-3
d_gene: TRBD1
len: 13
CDR3nt: TGTGCCATCAGTGCCACAGGGGTAGATACGCAGTATTTT
CDR3aa: CAISATGVDTQYF

j_gene: TRBJ2-7
abundance: .
v_gene: TRBV19
d_gene: TRBD1
len: 15
CDR3nt: TGTGCCAGTAGTATAGGGACAGGGTCCATCTACGAGCAGTACTTC
CDR3aa: CASSIGTGSIYEQYF

j_gene: TRBJ2-7
abundance: many
v_gene: TRBV5-5
d_gene: .
len: 14
CDR3nt: TGTGCCAGCAGCACACAGGGAAGCTCCTACGAGCAGTACTTC
CDR3aa: CASSTQGSSYEQYF